The rows below give T cell receptor beta chains drawn from one sample of a study of STAT5B mutations in CD4+ large granular lymphocyte leukemia. Measured with immunoSEQ multiplex PCR; TCRdb has only the in-frame clones, and not every one. The table has fewer than 40,000 clones, around nine tenths seen once; the top ten hold 0.41%. Sequences were obtained from CD4+ T cells from blood buffy coats. Source of these receptors: a human donor in good health. The CDR3 runs from the conserved cysteine through the conserved F or W. D genes are given only for firm matches. Not every row has a clone size; where given, it reads once, few, many or a size class.

v_call	d_call	clone_size	j_call	cdr3_nt	cdr3_aa
TRBV5-1	NA	NA	TRBJ2-3	TGCGCCAGCACCTCTCGGGAGTTAGATACGCAGTATTTT	CASTSRELDTQYF
TRBV4-2	TRBD1	NA	TRBJ1-1	TGTGCCAGCAGCCGACCAGACAGGGGGGTCACTGAAGCTTTCTTT	CASSRPDRGVTEAFF
TRBV6-6	NA	NA	TRBJ2-2	TGTGCCAGCAGTTACCTTACGAACACCGGGGAGCTGTTTTTT	CASSYLTNTGELFF
TRBV30	TRBD1	NA	TRBJ1-6	TGTGCCTGGAGTCAAGAGACAGGGATCGGCTATAATTCACCCCTCCACTTT	CAWSQETGIGYNSPLHF
TRBV25-1	TRBD2	NA	TRBJ2-3	TGTGCCAGCAGCGAAGTCGGACTAGGAATTTTTGATACGCAGTATTTT	CASSEVGLGIFDTQYF
TRBV5-6	TRBD1	NA	TRBJ1-3	TGTGCCAGCAGCTTTGGACAGGGAAACTCTGGAAACACCATATATTTT	CASSFGQGNSGNTIYF
TRBV6-1	NA	NA	TRBJ1-5	TGTGCCAGCAGGGGGGGGCTCAATCAGCCCCAGCATTTT	CASRGGLNQPQHF
TRBV6-6	NA	NA	TRBJ1-1	TGTGCCAGCAGTAAGGGGGGACAGAACACTGAAGCTTTCTTT	CASSKGGQNTEAFF
TRBV27	NA	NA	TRBJ1-1	TGTGCCAGCAGTTTAGGGGACAAGAACACTGAAGCTTTCTTT	CASSLGDKNTEAFF
TRBV5-1	TRBD1	NA	TRBJ1-1	TGCGCCAGCATGGGTAGGGGGCCCCTGAACACTGAAGCTTTCTTT	CASMGRGPLNTEAFF
TRBV6-5	NA	few	TRBJ1-2	TGTGCCAGCAGGACCCTGGGAGGCTATGGCTACACCTTC	CASRTLGGYGYTF
TRBV29-1	NA	NA	TRBJ1-1	TGCAGCGTTGTGGGGGAGAACACTGAAGCTTTCTTT	CSVVGENTEAFF
TRBV19	NA	NA	TRBJ2-7	TGTGCCAGTAGTTTTCGGGGCGGCCCCTACGAGCAGTACTTC	CASSFRGGPYEQYF
TRBV7-3	NA	NA	TRBJ2-3	TGTGCCAGCAGCTTACGGGGATCTAGCACAGATACGCAGTATTTT	CASSLRGSSTDTQYF
TRBV28	TRBD1	NA	TRBJ2-7	TGTGCCAGCAGTATCGGACAGGGCTACGAGCAGTACTTC	CASSIGQGYEQYF
TRBV28	NA	NA	TRBJ1-5	TGTGCCAGCAGGCCGTGGACGGGGAATCAGCCCCAGCATTTT	CASRPWTGNQPQHF
TRBV25-1	NA	NA	TRBJ2-5	TGTGCCAGCAGTGAATGGGGACGGGCGGGAGAGACCCAGTACTTC	CASSEWGRAGETQYF
TRBV5-1	NA	once	TRBJ2-7	TGCGCCAGCAGGGATGCCTACGAGCAGTACTTC	CASRDAYEQYF
TRBV29-1	TRBD1	NA	TRBJ1-1	TGCAGCGTTGGGGCTAGGACAGGGGCGCAGAACACTGAAGCTTTCTTT	CSVGARTGAQNTEAFF
TRBV14	TRBD1	NA	TRBJ2-1	TGTGCCAGCAGCCAAGAACAGGGGTCGTACAATGAGCAGTTCTTC	CASSQEQGSYNEQFF
TRBV19	NA	few	TRBJ2-5	TGTGCCAGTAGTATGGGGTACCAAGAGACCCAGTACTTC	CASSMGYQETQYF
TRBV19	NA	NA	TRBJ1-5	TGTGCCAGTAGTATTTCGTTTGGGAGCAATCAGCCCCAGCATTTT	CASSISFGSNQPQHF
TRBV30	NA	NA	TRBJ1-1	TGTGCCTGGGGAGAGGGGGGCCACCCGGGAGCTTTCTTT	CAWGEGGHPGAFF
TRBV10-3	TRBD2	NA	TRBJ2-1	TGTGCCATCGGGACTAGCGGGAGTAAAGGAAATGAGCAGTTCTTC	CAIGTSGSKGNEQFF
TRBV4-2	NA	once	TRBJ2-1	TGTGCCAGCAGCAATTCAGGTACCTCTACTCAAAATGAGCAGTTCTTC	CASSNSGTSTQNEQFF
TRBV28	TRBD1	NA	TRBJ1-5	TGTGCCAGCAGTTATCAGGGGGGTAGCAATCAGCCCCAGCATTTT	CASSYQGGSNQPQHF
TRBV6-5	NA	NA	TRBJ1-5	TGTGCCAGCAGGTCAAGAAATCAGCCCCAGCATTTT	CASRSRNQPQHF
TRBV19	NA	NA	TRBJ2-1	TGTGCCTCCCAAGCCCTAACCTCCTACAATGAGCAGTTCTTC	CASQALTSYNEQFF
TRBV29-1	TRBD1	NA	TRBJ2-3	TGCAGCGTTGCCGGCAGGGGGACAGATACGCAGTATTTT	CSVAGRGTDTQYF
TRBV5-6	NA	NA	TRBJ1-1	TGTGCCAGCAGCTTGGGGGCCGGCAGGATATTT	CASSLGAGRIF
TRBV18	NA	NA	TRBJ2-1	TGTGCCAGCTCACCTCAGGGCAATGAGCAGTTCTTC	CASSPQGNEQFF
TRBV14	TRBD2	NA	TRBJ2-3	TGTGCCAGCAGCGGCCGACTAGCGGGCTCCACAGATACGCAGTATTTT	CASSGRLAGSTDTQYF
TRBV6-5	NA	NA	TRBJ2-5	TGTGCCAGCAGTTATTCTGGACAAGAGACCCAGTACTTC	CASSYSGQETQYF